A single sample is the source of the 24 T cell receptor beta chains below, sequenced in a study of early T cells in non-severe SARS-CoV-2 infection. Via MiXCR, TCRdb re-called the 5' RACE reads, giving one row per CDR3 protein. The table includes about 33,000 distinct CDR3 sequences, approximately 6% detected once. The specimen was whole blood. The origin of the receptors is an adult who was a healthcare worker with PCR-confirmed SARS-CoV-2 infection or an uninfected control (not recorded which).

This clonotype has only a few counts. This chain uses TRBV28 with TRBJ2-4; 11 positions agree with TRBD1. The V segment lost 3 bases and the J segment 0 bases; nucleotides outside the gene matches: 13. The CDR3 loop spans 20 amino acids. Germline assignment: CDR1 MDHEN and CDR2 SYDVKM. The CDR3 reads CASSFFSRDRGLLAKNIQYF. The CDR3 nucleotides read TGTGCCAGCAGTTTCTTTTCCCGGGACAGGGGGTTACTAGCCAAAAACATTCAGTACTTC.

This clonotype was observed at least ten times. The chain combines TRBV6-5 with TRBJ2-5; TRBD1 matches at 9 bases. Per the germline V gene, CDR1 is MNHEY and CDR2 is SVGAGI. CDR3 length equals 15 residues. V lost 6 bases and J lost 5; bases outside the gene matches: 10. The CDR3 DNA reads TGTGCCAGCAGCGAGAGACAGGGGGATCTGGAGACCCAGTACTTC. Amino acid sequence: CASSERQGDLETQYF.

This clonotype was counted ten times or more. The chain uses TRBV11-2 and TRBJ2-7; D is unresolved. Trimming removed 5 bases at V and 0 bases at J, with 11 bases between. There are 14 residues in the CDR3. Per the germline V gene, CDR1 is SGHAT and CDR2 is FQNNGV. CDR3 coding DNA: TGTGCCAGCAGCCTTACATTGGGCTCCTACGAGCAGTACTTC. It specifies CASSLTLGSYEQYF.

The chain couples TRBV11-2 to TRBJ1-1; D gene unclear. Germline V CDR1 and CDR2: SGHAT, FQNNGV. The V gene lost 3 bases and the J gene lost 0 bases, with 5 bases spanning the gap. The CDR3 contains 13 residues. For the CDR3, the DNA is TGTGCCAGCAGCTTCGGTTTGAACACTGAAGCTTTCTTT. As protein: CASSFGLNTEAFF.

This clonotype was observed at least ten times. The chain uses TRBV7-9 and TRBJ1-6; D is uncertain. CDR1 SEHNR and CDR2 FQNEAQ come from the germline V gene (reference sequence). The CDR3 has 12 residues. V was cut by 0 bases and J by 14 bases, with 8 bases left in between. The CDR3 DNA reads as TGTGCCAGCAGCTTAGCAGAAGGGACCCTCCACTTT. Its translation: CASSLAEGTLHF.

This clonotype appeared many times. CDR3: CASSTSRDRVSGETQYF. The CDR3 region has the DNA TGTGCCAGCAGCACATCCCGGGACAGGGTCTCGGGAGAGACCCAGTACTTC. The V call is TRBV3-1, the J call TRBJ2-5; 9 nucleotides line up with TRBD1. V lost 5 bases, J lost 4 bases, and 14 bases stayed unmatched. The CDR3 extends over 17 amino acids. Per germline, CDR1 LGHDT and CDR2 YNNKEL (reference sequence).

This clonotype was counted only a few times. V gene TRBV13 combines with J gene TRBJ2-1, with a tentative D call TRBD1 (6 bases). V was pared by 6 bases and J by 6 bases, with 18 bases between. The CDR3 is 15 residues long. CDR1 and CDR2 from the germline V gene are PRHDT and FYEKMQ (reference sequence). The CDR3 bases are TGTGCCAGCAGAGAAACAGGGCCAGCGGCCAATGAGCAGTTCTTC. It encodes CASRETGPAANEQFF.

This clonotype was counted many times. The chain joins TRBV6-2 or TRBV6-3 to TRBJ1-5, with a tentative D call TRBD1 (5 bases). The V gene lost 8 bases and the J gene lost 6 bases, with 11 bases spanning the gap. Germline CDR1 is MNHEY and CDR2 is SVGEGT. The CDR3 sequence is 12 residues long. The CDR3: CASSTGGQPQHF. CDR3 DNA: TGTGCCAGCTCGACGGGGGGTCAGCCCCAGCATTTT.

The chain combines TRBV20-1 with TRBJ1-3; no firm D call. The CDR3 length is 15 residues. The V and J ends lost 2 bases and 1 base respectively, with 12 bases between them. Germline loops: CDR1 DFQATT, CDR2 SNEGSKA (reference sequence). CDR3 amino acids: CSARSGYVSGNTIYF. CDR3 sequence (DNA): TGCAGTGCTAGATCTGGATATGTATCTGGAAACACCATATATTTT.

This clonotype was recorded at least ten times. J is TRBJ2-3 and V is TRBV18; 7 bases fit TRBD2. Trimming took 4 bases from V and 0 from J; bases not matched to a gene: 10. Looked up from germline, CDR1 is KGHSH and CDR2 is LQKENI. This CDR3 region has 17 residues. The CDR3 DNA is TGTGCCAGCTCACTGCAGCGGGCAGCGGGGAGCACAGATACGCAGTATTTT. Amino acid sequence: CASSLQRAAGSTDTQYF. The entire variable domain, with the rest obtained from reference TRBV18 and TRBJ2-3, is as follows: NAGVMQNPRHLVRRRGQEARLRCSPMKGHSHVYWYRQLPEEGLKFMVYLQKENIIDESGMPKERFSAEFPKEGPSILRIQQVVRGDSAAYFCASSLQRAAGSTDTQYFGPGTRLTVL.

This clonotype was seen repeatedly, ten times or more. The rearrangement links TRBV6-1 to TRBJ2-3; possibly TRBD2 for D (5 bases). This CDR3 comprises 15 residues. V was trimmed by 5 bases and J by 1 base, leaving 13 bases between them. Germline lookup yields CDR1 MNHNS and CDR2 SASEGT. CDR3 sequence reads: CASSYQAGGTDTQYF. CDR3 sequence (DNA): TGTGCCAGCAGTTACCAGGCCGGGGGCACAGATACGCAGTATTTT.

Ten or more counts support this clonotype. This chain connects TRBV11-2 to TRBJ2-5, with TRBD2 matching 12 bases. There are 15 residues in the CDR3. V dropped 1 base and J dropped 10; count of bases not matched to a gene: 7. Germline CDR1 SGHAT, CDR2 FQNNGV. The CDR3 bases are TGTGCCAGCAGCTTAGGGACTAGCGGGGCTCTCGACCAGTACTTC. This sequence encodes CASSLGTSGALDQYF.

This clonotype was recorded many times. CDR3 loop: CASSFPGTTDTQYF. CDR3 nucleotide sequence: TGTGCCAGCAGTTTTCCGGGGACCACAGATACGCAGTATTTT. The chain is built from TRBV12-3 or TRBV12-4 and TRBJ2-3; D is tentatively TRBD1 or TRBD2 (5 bases each). The CDR3 is 14 amino acids. With 3 bases removed from V and 2 bases from J, the gap between germline ends came to 9 bases.

This clonotype was picked up many times. The chain is built from TRBV6-1 and TRBJ1-4; 7 nucleotides line up with TRBD1. Trimming took 4 bases from V and 8 from J; bases not matched to a gene: 10. Germline CDR1 reads MNHNS; CDR2 reads SASEGT. There are 15 residues in the CDR3. CDR3 sequence: CASSASTGNYEKLFF. For the CDR3, the DNA is TGTGCCAGCAGTGCATCGACAGGGAACTACGAAAAACTGTTTTTT.

This clonotype was observed many times. This chain connects TRBV20-1 to TRBJ1-4, with 7 positions matching TRBD1. Germline-derived CDR1 and CDR2 are DFQATT and SNEGSKA (reference sequence). The CDR3 has 12 residues. The CDR3 region is CSIRQGNEKLFF. DNA of the CDR3: TGCAGCATACGACAGGGAAACGAAAAACTGTTTTTT.

This clonotype appeared many times. This sequence joins TRBV9 and TRBJ1-1, with TRBD1 matching 10 bases. CDR3 size: 15 residues. Germline trimming cut 4 bases from V and 4 bases from J; bases unmatched to any gene: 7. The germline gives CDR1 SGDLS, CDR2 YYNGEE. DNA for the CDR3: TGTGCCAGCAGCCCACGGGACAGGGGAGGCACTGAAGCTTTCTTT. Translating it yields CASSPRDRGGTEAFF.

This clonotype was found many times. The chain uses TRBV7-9 and TRBJ2-3; 12 bases are a match to TRBD2. Unmatched junction bases numbered 6, after V lost 7 bases and J lost 4 bases. In germline, CDR1 is SEHNR, CDR2 FQNEAQ (reference sequence). This CDR3 spans 15 amino acids. The chain's CDR3 is CASNPLAGGPDTQYF. CDR3 nucleotides: TGTGCCAGCAATCCGCTAGCGGGGGGGCCAGATACGCAGTATTTT. The whole variable domain, filled in from reference TRBV7-9 and TRBJ2-3, reads DTGVSQNPRHKITKRGQNVTFRCDPISEHNRLYWYRQTLGQGPEFLTYFQNEAQLEKSRLLSDRFSAERPKGSFSTLEIQRTEQGDSAMYLCASNPLAGGPDTQYFGPGTRLTVL.

CDR3 DNA sequence: TGCAGTGCTCTGGACTTTTCCGGGGAGCTGTTTTTT. Protein: CSALDFSGELFF. This chain links TRBV20-1 with TRBJ2-2, with D perhaps matching TRBD2 (5 bases). Germline V CDR1 and CDR2: DFQATT, SNEGSKA (reference sequence). V was shortened by 5 bases and J by 6 bases, with 10 bases between the two germline ends. This CDR3 spans 12 amino acids.

This clonotype was picked up a small number of times. V and J are TRBV20-1 and TRBJ2-5; 9 bases are shared with TRBD2. This CDR3 spans 15 amino acids. Germline V gives CDR1 DFQATT, CDR2 SNEGSKA (reference sequence). V gave up 4 bases and J gave up 5 bases; unmatched junction bases: 11. In DNA form, the CDR3 reads TGCAGTGCTAAGGGCGGGGGGGCGAGTAAGGAGACCCAGTACTTC. Protein product: CSAKGGGASKETQYF.

This clonotype was recorded at least ten times. This chain uses TRBV7-8 with TRBJ2-1, with D tentatively TRBD1 or TRBD2 (5 bases each). CDR3 size: 16 residues. Germline V gene data show CDR1 as SGHVS and CDR2 as FQNEAQ. V lost 5 bases, J lost 5 bases, and 19 bases lay in between. The CDR3 sequence: CASSARSGPPHNEQFF. Here the CDR3 DNA reads TGTGCCAGCAGCGCAAGGTCGGGACCTCCCCACAATGAGCAGTTCTTC.

This clonotype showed up many times. V and J are TRBV20-1 and TRBJ2-3; TRBD2 matches at 8 bases. This CDR3 spans 17 amino acids. The trim removed 3 bases at V and 0 bases at J, leaving 11 bases unmatched. Germline loops: CDR1 DFQATT, CDR2 SNEGSKA (reference sequence). The CDR3 is CSASAGSGGSSTDTQYF. CDR3 in DNA: TGCAGTGCTAGCGCTGGCAGCGGGGGTTCTAGCACAGATACGCAGTATTTT.

There are many counts of this clonotype. The chain uses TRBV11-3 and TRBJ2-5; 10 bases are a match to TRBD1. The CDR3 sequence is 15 residues long. The V and J ends lost 5 bases and 1 base, in that order; junction bases with no gene match: 4. In germline, CDR1 is SGHNT, CDR2 YENEEA. The CDR3 nucleotides read TGTGCCAGCAGCGAGGGACAGGGGATCCAAGAGACCCAGTACTTC. Amino acid sequence: CASSEGQGIQETQYF.

This clonotype came up many times. V gene TRBV25-1 combines with J gene TRBJ2-7; 7 bases match TRBD1. The V gene's germline CDR1 is MGHDK and CDR2 SYGVNS. V trimming: 5 bases; J trimming: 3 bases; junction bases outside the gene matches: 1. CDR3 length: 12 amino acids. The CDR3 region is CASSYRGYEQYF. CDR3 nucleotides: TGTGCCAGCAGTTACAGGGGCTACGAGCAGTACTTC.

The sample holds many counts of this clonotype. V and J are TRBV20-1 and TRBJ2-1, with 9 bases fitting TRBD1. This CDR3 spans 16 amino acids. With V trimmed by 4 bases and J by 3 bases, 10 bases remained unmatched. Germline V gene sequence: CDR1 DFQATT, CDR2 SNEGSKA (reference sequence). The CDR3: CSATVPTGGIYNEQFF. The CDR3 DNA reads TGCAGTGCTACGGTCCCGACAGGGGGTATCTACAATGAGCAGTTCTTC.